This T cell receptor beta chain was recorded in a study of CD8 T cells in Susac syndrome. V lost 4 bases, J lost 5 bases, and 1 base stayed unmatched. Germline assignment: CDR1 PRHDT and CDR2 FYEKMQ (reference sequence). This CDR3 has 12 amino acids. RNA amounts of 0.5 to 1 ug underwent reverse transcription with random hexamers. The method of amplification for TCR beta CDR3 was immunoSEQ multiplex PCR, covering 54 Vbeta and 13 Jbeta. TCRdb itself ran the immunoSEQ multiplex PCR reads through MiXCR, one entry per CDR3 protein. In the table there are 150,000 to 200,000 distinct CDR3 sequences, more than 90% of which are singletons. Study outcomes and limitations: A relatively small number of individuals underwent TCR sequencing and HLA analysis.

As to this clonotype: The antigen is unknown.

From blood CD8+ and CD4+ T cells, the TCR beta chain was sequenced. CD8+ and CD4+ T cells were negatively isolated; TEMRA cells were FACS-enriched. Sequenced input: CD4+ T cells from PBMCs. This sequence originates from a human donor in good health. The V gene is TRBV13, the J gene TRBJ2-5; 7 bases agree with TRBD1. The CDR3 DNA sequence: TGTGCCAGCAGCTCGGACAGGGAGACCCAGTACTTC. This codes for CASSSDRETQYF.